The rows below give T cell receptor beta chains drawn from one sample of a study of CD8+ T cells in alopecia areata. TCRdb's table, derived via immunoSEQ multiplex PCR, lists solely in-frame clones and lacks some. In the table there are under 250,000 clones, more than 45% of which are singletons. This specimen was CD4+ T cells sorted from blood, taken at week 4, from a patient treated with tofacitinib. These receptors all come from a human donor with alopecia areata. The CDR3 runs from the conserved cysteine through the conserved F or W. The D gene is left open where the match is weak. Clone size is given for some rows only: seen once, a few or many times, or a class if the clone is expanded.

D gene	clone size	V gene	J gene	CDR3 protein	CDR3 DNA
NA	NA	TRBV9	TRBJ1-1	CASSVGGANQRGFF	TGTGCCAGCAGCGTAGGAGGGGCCAACCAACGGGGTTTCTTT
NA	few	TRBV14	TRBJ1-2	CASSQDSGQLYGYTF	TGTGCCAGCAGCCAAGACAGTGGACAGCTCTATGGCTACACCTTC
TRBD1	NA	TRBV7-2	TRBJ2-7	CASSSDRGTSYEQYF	TGTGCCAGCAGCTCCGACAGGGGGACTTCCTACGAGCAGTACTTC
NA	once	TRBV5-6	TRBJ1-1	CASSVVQGSEAFF	TGTGCCAGCAGCGTCGTTCAGGGGTCTGAAGCTTTCTTT
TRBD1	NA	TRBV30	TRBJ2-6	CACRSTAGGPSGANVLTF	TGTGCCTGTAGATCTACGGCAGGGGGACCCTCTGGGGCCAACGTCCTGACTTTC
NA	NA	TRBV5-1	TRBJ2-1	CASSLVDSAYNEQFF	TGCGCCAGCAGCTTGGTTGACTCCGCGTACAATGAGCAGTTCTTC
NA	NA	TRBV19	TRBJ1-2	CASSPGGDNYGYTF	TGTGCCAGTAGTCCAGGTGGGGACAACTATGGCTACACCTTC
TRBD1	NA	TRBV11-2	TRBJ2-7	CASSRDRGPYEQYF	TGTGCCAGCAGCCGGGACAGGGGACCCTACGAGCAGTACTTC
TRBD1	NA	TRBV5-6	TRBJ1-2	CASSFQGAGFSGYTF	TGTGCCAGCAGCTTTCAGGGGGCTGGTTTTTCTGGCTACACCTTC
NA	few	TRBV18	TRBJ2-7	CASSPIGTGEQYF	TGTGCCAGCTCACCGATCGGGACCGGAGAGCAGTACTTC
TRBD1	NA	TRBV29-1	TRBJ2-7	CSVTGTVNYEQYF	TGCAGCGTCACCGGGACAGTGAACTACGAGCAGTACTTC
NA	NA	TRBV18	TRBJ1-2	CASSPLGLVYTF	TGTGCCAGCTCACCATTGGGACTAGTCTACACCTTC
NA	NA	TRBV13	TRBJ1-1	CASSTDGNTEAFF	TGTGCCAGCAGCACGGACGGGAACACTGAAGCTTTCTTT
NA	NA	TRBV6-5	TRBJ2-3	CASSYGFQASTDTQYF	TGTGCCAGCAGTTACGGGTTCCAGGCAAGCACAGATACGCAGTATTTT
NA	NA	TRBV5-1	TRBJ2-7	CASSLVAYEQYF	TGCGCCAGCAGCTTAGTAGCCTACGAGCAGTACTTC
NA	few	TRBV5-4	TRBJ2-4	CASSIGGTGPGDIQYF	TGTGCCAGCAGCATAGGGGGTACAGGGCCCGGGGACATTCAGTACTTC
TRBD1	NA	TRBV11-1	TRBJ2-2	CASSPLGQGNTGELFF	TGTGCCAGCAGCCCATTGGGACAGGGAAACACCGGGGAGCTGTTTTTT
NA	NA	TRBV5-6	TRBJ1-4	CASSSQRENEKLFF	TGTGCCAGCAGCTCGCAAAGGGAGAATGAAAAACTGTTTTTT
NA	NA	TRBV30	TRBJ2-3	CAWSAGGNTDTQYF	TGTGCCTGGAGCGCAGGGGGGAACACAGATACGCAGTATTTT
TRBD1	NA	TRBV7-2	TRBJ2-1	CASIQRPGQSNNEQFF	TGTGCCAGCATCCAACGTCCGGGACAGTCAAACAATGAGCAGTTCTTC
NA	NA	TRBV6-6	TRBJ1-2	CASSYSYRLGYTF	TGTGCCAGCAGTTACTCGTACAGGCTGGGCTACACCTTC
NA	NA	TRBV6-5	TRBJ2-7	CASSYKASKTAYEQYF	TGTGCCAGCAGTTATAAGGCAAGTAAGACGGCCTACGAGCAGTACTTC
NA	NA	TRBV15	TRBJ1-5	CATSREQGGNQPQHF	TGTGCCACCAGCAGAGAACAGGGAGGCAATCAGCCCCAGCATTTT
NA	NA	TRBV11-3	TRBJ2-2	CASSQTASGTGELFF	TGTGCCAGCAGCCAGACAGCCTCGGGCACCGGGGAGCTGTTTTTT
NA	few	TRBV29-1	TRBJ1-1	CSVEGRTVTEAFF	TGCAGCGTTGAGGGGCGTACGGTCACTGAAGCTTTCTTT
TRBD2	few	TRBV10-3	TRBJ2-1	CAISKTSVDEQFF	TGTGCCATCAGCAAGACTAGCGTCGATGAGCAGTTCTTC
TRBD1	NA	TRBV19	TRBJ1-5	CANTTGTGDQPQHF	TGTGCCAACACGACAGGGACGGGGGATCAGCCCCAGCATTTT
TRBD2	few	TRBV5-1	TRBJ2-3	CASSFYTSGTDTQYF	TGCGCCAGCAGCTTCTATACTAGCGGGACAGATACGCAGTATTTT
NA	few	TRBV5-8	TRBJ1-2	CASSAGTVGYTF	TGTGCCAGCAGCGCCGGGACTGTTGGCTACACCTTC
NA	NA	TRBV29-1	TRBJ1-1	CSGRGGNTEAFF	TGCAGCGGGCGGGGGGGTAACACTGAAGCTTTCTTT
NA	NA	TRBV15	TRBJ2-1	CATSRDGGNNEQFF	TGTGCCACCAGCAGAGATGGGGGAAACAATGAGCAGTTCTTC
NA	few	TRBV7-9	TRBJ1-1	CASTVVNTEAFF	TGTGCCAGCACTGTGGTGAACACTGAAGCTTTCTTT
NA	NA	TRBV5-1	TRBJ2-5	CASSPDLTGIKTQYF	TGCGCCAGCAGCCCTGACTTGACAGGAATAAAGACCCAGTACTTC
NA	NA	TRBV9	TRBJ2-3	CASSVRDLGTDTQYF	TGTGCCAGCAGCGTACGGGACCTAGGGACAGATACGCAGTATTTT
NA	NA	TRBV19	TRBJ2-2	CASSIRISGELFF	TGTGCCAGTAGTATCCGAATCTCCGGGGAGCTGTTTTTT
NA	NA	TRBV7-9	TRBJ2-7	CASSMLGVYEQYF	TGTGCCAGCAGCATGTTAGGAGTGTACGAGCAGTACTTC
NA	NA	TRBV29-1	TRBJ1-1	CSVDSPLQVTEAFF	TGCAGCGTTGATAGCCCCTTACAGGTCACTGAAGCTTTCTTT
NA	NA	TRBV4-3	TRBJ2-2	CASSQVRGTGELFF	TGCGCCAGCAGCCAAGTTAGGGGCACCGGGGAGCTGTTTTTT
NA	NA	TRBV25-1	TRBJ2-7	CASTLPRGPRSYEQYF	TGTGCCAGCACCCTCCCGAGGGGCCCCCGCTCCTACGAGCAGTACTTC
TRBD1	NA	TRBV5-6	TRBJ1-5	CASSQGQINQPQHF	TGTGCCAGCAGCCAGGGACAGATCAATCAGCCCCAGCATTTT
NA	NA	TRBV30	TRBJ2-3	CAWTHKDTQYF	TGTGCCTGGACACATAAAGATACGCAGTATTTT
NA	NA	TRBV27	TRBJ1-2	CASSPTQWRGGYTF	TGTGCCAGCAGTCCCACCCAGTGGCGGGGAGGCTACACCTTC
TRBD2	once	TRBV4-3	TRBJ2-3	CASSQELAGTDTQYF	TGCGCCAGCAGCCAAGAACTAGCGGGCACAGATACGCAGTATTTT
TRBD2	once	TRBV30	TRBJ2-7	CAWSYGGAYEQYF	TGTGCCTGGAGTTACGGGGGGGCCTACGAGCAGTACTTC
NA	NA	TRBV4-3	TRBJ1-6	CASSQQGGGWGNSPLHF	TGCGCCAGCAGCCAACAAGGAGGGGGGTGGGGGAATTCACCCCTCCACTTT